The entry below gives a single T cell receptor (beta chain) sequence along with its context. Some clones are missing from TCRdb's copy, which holds only in-frame ones; the method was immunoSEQ multiplex PCR. The sample includes about 680,000 clones, roughly 94% seen only once; the top ten take about a quarter. Germline-derived CDR1 and CDR2 are GTSNPN and SVGIG (reference sequence). This CDR3 is 13 amino acids long. V was pared by 5 bases and J by 4 bases, with 15 bases between. These data are taken from a study of shared clonotypes between healthy human individuals. As defined, naive CD8 cells were CD45RO-negative and positively selected for CCR7, with terminally differentiated effector memory CD45RA+ cells excluded.

This chain links TRBV30 with TRBJ2-7, with D hard to call. This receptor was identified in a man aged 25 to 40 in good health. The sample taken for sequencing was naive CD8+ T cells sorted from blood. The CDR3 DNA follows: TGTGCCTGGCACGGACGGAAGGCTTACGAGCAGTACTTC. Translating it yields CAWHGRKAYEQYF.